The entry below gives a single TCR beta chain sequence along with its context. This clone occurred a few times. What this receptor recognizes is not known. No quality values exist for individual bases; no much larger clone is one base distant. This entry is derived from a study of cytomegalovirus exposure and HLA in healthy donors (dated by TCRdb to the late 2010s). About the investigation overall: In an earlier analysis of fewer than 750 of the donors, 276 Gb of sequence data and about 110 million unique TCR beta sequences from 150 million to 200 million T cells were reported. An early release that covered fewer than 750 HLA-typed donors contained about 300 gigabases of sequencing data and roughly 84 million unique TCR sequences. The genetic ancestry cluster associated with self-reported Caucasian donors included around 76% of the approximately 410 genotyped donors. The aim of the study was to test whether cataloging public T cell receptors could identify signatures of past pathogen exposure. The study used immunosequencing to profile the T cell repertoires of approximately 640 subjects and linked those repertoires to cytomegalovirus serostatus. Besides the first cohort of 500 to 700 subjects, a separate validation cohort made up of roughly 130 different subjects was used. The study combined high-throughput TCR immunosequencing, statistical association of individual TCRs with disease status, and machine learning to predict cytomegalovirus infection status. A later analysis re-analyzed previously published TCR beta repertoires from 650 to 800 donors and added high-resolution HLA genotyping to study TCR occurrence patterns. Rather than using new phenotypic data, the later analysis identified candidate immune exposures from TCR beta sequences and from how often those sequences occurred across donors. To decide whether each TCR beta V gene segment behaved as functional or pseudogenic, an earlier analysis of 587 of the donors relied on high-throughput TCR beta sequencing. Donor age, sex, ethnicity and CMV serostatus were collected together with the repertoire data. In a later genetic analysis, genome-wide SNP genotypes for about three fifths of the roughly 670 donors were used, and that subset was treated as a discovery cohort. All discovery cohort repertoires had been generated on a single sequencing platform. Both class I and class II loci were covered by HLA typing, at four-digit resolution. Typing coverage differed by locus: A, B, C, DRB1 and DQB1 were typed in roughly 620-630 donors, DQA1 in 500 to 550, DPA1 in 606, and DPB1 in just under 490. Because of strong linkage in the cohort, roughly five DR-DQ haplotypes were treated as single units for association and clustering. Among roughly 370 genotyped donors of the cohort, an average of around 240,000 unique TCR beta nucleotide sequences were sequenced per donor, around 20% of them non-productive.

In total, roughly 710 healthy bone marrow donors made up the cohort. Cohort members were all nominally healthy when sampled, although unrecorded immune exposures were likely present. The donor was CMV seronegative and was included in the group of 352 seronegative cohort members. A peripheral blood sample was collected from each donor, and TCR beta sequencing was performed on peripheral blood mononuclear cells. Genomic DNA was extracted from the blood cell samples with the Qiagen DNeasy Blood Extraction Kit. Study-wide conclusions, independent of this receptor: According to the authors, the approach could potentially be generalized to other disease states and immunological phenotypes. For the cohort, immune exposure information was limited to CMV serostatus. In a later analysis, TCR association rates were found to vary across HLA loci, with the most associated TCRs seen for DRB1 alleles and the fewest for HLA-C alleles. The cohort was sequenced for TCR beta chains only, and without alpha or paired-chain data the features that could be detected were limited. An earlier analysis of roughly 570 of the donors showed that most TCR beta V segments appeared in productive rearrangements either about 87% or about 30% of the time, which broadly matched IMGT annotations. Most TCR sequences were observed very rarely across donors, whereas some public TCRs were present in many individuals. Some IMGT-functional V segments, including TRBV6-2 and TRBV6-3, could not be distinguished by the 87-base-pair reads and were therefore excluded. In a later analysis, HLA-associated TCR beta chains showed more clonal expansion and lower generation probabilities than non-associated chains that were equally common. A further reported finding was that TCR beta sequences accurately predicted the HLA-A and HLA-B alleles for most subjects in the first cohort. A group of highly shared sequence variants was considered likely to be a technical artifact of the sequencing pipeline. A later analysis associated about 17,000 TCR beta sequences with specific HLA alleles at a false discovery rate of 0.05. Linkage disequilibrium might explain the correlated functional status among segregating V segments, but an unknown experimental factor could not be ruled out. When HLA alleles, especially DR and DQ, strongly co-occurred, attributing TCR associations to individual alleles was difficult. Because HLA typing was missing for some donors at each locus, association tests included only the typed subset. Presence/absence analyses assumed roughly uniform sequencing depth across donors, an assumption that may not hold. Cytomegalovirus status was reported to be diagnosed by the classifier with high specificity and sensitivity in both the original and validation cohorts. In a later analysis, several top co-occurrence clusters were reported to appear linked to parvovirus B19, influenza, CMV and Epstein-Barr virus. The study gave a list of roughly 150 TCR beta chains associated with cytomegalovirus. In vitro tests confirmed that a few of the cytomegalovirus-associated TCR beta chains recognize cytomegalovirus antigens. A later analysis found that most CMV-associated TCR beta chains appeared HLA-restricted, with HLA associations seemingly driven largely by CMV exposure. Because counts were too low, about 17 rarely observed V segments, including chromosome 9 orphons, were excluded from the earlier analysis of about 500 of the donors. Compared with the approximately 670-donor mean, donors in an Asian-associated ancestry cluster had fewer N-insertions in productive TCRs, according to a later genetic analysis. An association between a missense DCLRE1C variant and V-gene and J-gene trimming of TCR beta chains was found in a later genetic analysis and replicated in an independent cohort.

In the germline V gene, CDR1 corresponds to MRHNA and CDR2 to SNTAGT. The CDR3 holds 15 amino acids from the cysteine to the phenylalanine. This entry keeps only the CDR3 DNA: 45 bases, framed from base 1. Germline trimming: 5 bases from V, 7 bases from J; junction bases outside gene matches: 10. Libraries were constructed by the immunoSEQ multiplex PCR assay. For the multiplex PCR, a mixture combining 60 forward primers for TCR Vbeta segments and 13 reverse primers for TCR Jbeta segments was used. The CDR3 region of rearranged TCR beta genes was amplified from genomic DNA by a multiplex PCR assay. On the Illumina HiSeq System, the amplified TCR beta libraries were sequenced as 87-base-pair reads. Per the original workflow: Across the 700 or so repertoires, a later analysis counted 75 million to 90 million unique TCR beta chains, approximately 10 million of which were shared by at least two donors. A nearest-neighbor algorithm error-corrected the raw reads and collapsed the reads into unique sequences, merging closely related sequences to remove PCR and sequencing errors. Alignment of CDR3 sequences to IMGT reference sequences was used to assign V, D and J gene segments. For a sequence to be retained, a match of at least six nucleotides was required to both a V gene segment and a J gene segment. A rearrangement counted as productive if the CDR3 had no stop codons and remained in frame with V and J, and every other rearrangement counted as non-productive. Following IMGT convention, CDR3 was defined as the stretch from the second conserved V-encoded cysteine up to the conserved J-encoded phenylalanine. The earlier analysis of 587 of the donors excluded any sequence lacking an unambiguous match to a single V gene segment. An earlier analysis of a few hundred of the donors called V segments functional above 56.7% productive rearrangements and segregating when the between-donor standard deviation exceeded 5%. A statistical classification framework was built to diagnose cytomegalovirus status from the catalog of TCR beta chain sequences. V and J gene assignment, in a later analysis, came from comparing TCR nucleotide sequences with IMGT/GENE-DB human TR gene sequences. A later analysis assigned CDR3 sequences and most-parsimonious VDJ recombination scenarios with the TCRdist pipeline. In a later analysis, each TCR beta chain was defined by its CDR3 amino acid sequence together with its V-gene family, and reads without a unique V-gene family were excluded. In a later analysis, approximately 590 highly shared, low-generation-probability nucleotide sequences were removed to address suspected cross-contamination and a sequencing artifact. In a later analysis, a clonal expansion index for each public chain was calculated from normalized within-repertoire ranks of inferred template counts. In a later analysis, generation probabilities were computed with a VDJ recombination model fitted to out-of-frame rearrangements, and the resulting probabilities were checked against IGoR. In a later analysis, TCR-TCR, TCR-HLA and TCR-CMV co-occurrence was scored with hypergeometric tests, and a repertoire-size bias correction was applied to TCR pairs. False discovery rates were estimated in a later analysis by permuting HLA or CMV assignments 20 times. A later analysis grouped co-occurring TCRs with DBSCAN, adding TCRdist sequence similarity when clustering within HLA-allele-positive subsets. Repertoires with fewer than 30,000 or more than 120,000 public chains were left out of co-occurrence clustering, as were about five repertoires with anomalous nucleotide sharing. Entries here come from immuneACCESS through TCRdb and include only in-frame sequences with V and J called. Some clones fail to appear in such tables; in the studies checked, an unresolved V gene covers under half of the shortfall, and the cause of the remainder is unknown. That table furnishes V, J and clone size, whereas the DNA furnished D and trimming. The sample includes around 150,000 clones, with 79% observed a single time. The ten largest clonotypes hold 2.1% of the sample.

The chain couples TRBV6-4 to TRBJ2-1; the junction holds 8 bases that match TRBD1. Sequencing was done on a sample of PBMCs. This clonotype originated in a middle-aged man in good health and CMV-seronegative. The DNA sequence follows: TGTGCCAGCAGTACCGGGACAGGACGTCGGAATGAGCAGTTCTTC. It is translated as CASSTGTGRRNEQFF.